The clone carrying this T cell receptor beta chain was observed a few times. As yet, its antigen is unknown. An end of the junction does not agree with germline; a read error may underlie this. CD25-based Treg depletion was applied to purified naive CD4+ T cells. Constant-region reverse primers amplified full-length variable regions, followed by semi-nested Nested Universal Primer A PCR. A single record per CDR3 protein comes from TCRdb applying MiXCR to the 5' RACE reads. The repertoire holds roughly 20,000 distinct CDR3 sequences, with about 30% as singletons. This CDR3 is built from 16 residues. CDR1 is SGHTA and CDR2 is FQGNSA in the germline V gene. Overall study results and limits: Greatest tumor Treg TCR overlap was with tumor naive CD4+ cells. The TCR gene usage of tumor memory CD4+ T cells clustered together with blood and lymph node memory CD4+ cells and with lymph node naive CD4+ cells.

Sequenced sample: tumor-infiltrating naive CD4+ T cells sorted from the breast tumor. Subset reported: naive CD4+ T cells, CD4+CD45RA+CD25-. The receptor was derived from a female donor with breast cancer. The chain carries TRBV7-2 and TRBJ2-1; no reliable D call. CDR3 sequence reads: CASSLAVTLPHDERFF. The CDR3 DNA reads TGTGCCAGCAGCTTAGCCGTGACACTGCCCCACGATGAGCGGTTCTTC.